The 5 T cell receptor beta chains in this list originate from one sample, sequenced in a study of T cell responses to AZD1222 COVID-19 vaccine. Generated by immunoSEQ multiplex PCR, the TCRdb table keeps only in-frame clones and is missing some. The sample lists some 150,000 clones, under 95% occurring once. The sequenced sample was peripheral blood, obtained on day 0 of AZD1222 vaccination. These receptors all come from an adult in good health.

Comment on this clone: Other nucleotide sequences in the sample specify the same CDR3. The V gene is TRBV4-2, the J gene TRBJ1-5; D not certain. There are 13 residues in the CDR3. V was shortened by 0 bases and J by 0 bases, with 0 bases between the two germline ends. CDR1 is LGHNA, CDR2 YNFKEQ, per germline. The CDR3 DNA is TGTGCCAGCAGCCAAGATAGCAATCAGCCCCAGCATTTT. Its translation is CASSQDSNQPQHF.

The rearrangement joins TRBV5-5 to TRBJ1-1; D gene unclear. V was clipped by 0 bases and J by 1 base, with 7 bases between them. This CDR3 spans 14 amino acids. Germline-derived CDR1 and CDR2 are SGHKS and YYEKEE (reference sequence). The CDR3 bases are TGTGCCAGCAGCTTGGTCCAGGAGAACACTGAAGCTTTCTTT. It yields the protein CASSLVQENTEAFF.

The chain is built from TRBV4-3 and TRBJ2-1; weak D call: TRBD2 (6 bases). This CDR3 is built from 14 residues. Germline loops: CDR1 LGHNA, CDR2 YSLEER. V was pared by 0 bases and J by 10 bases, with 13 bases between. As DNA, the CDR3 is TGCGCCAGCAGCCAAGATAGGGCGGGACCCGAGCAGTTCTTC. Protein: CASSQDRAGPEQFF.

V and J are TRBV7-9 and TRBJ2-7; D is undetermined. Germline V CDR1 and CDR2: SEHNR, FQNEAQ (reference sequence). The CDR3 has 16 residues. With 1 base removed from V and 6 bases from J, the gap between germline ends came to 19 bases. The CDR3, as DNA: TGTGCCAGCAGCTTAGGTCCCGTCCCATCGGCCGGCGAGCAGTACTTC. It codes for CASSLGPVPSAGEQYF.

This clone was seen once. The chain uses TRBV4-3 and TRBJ1-2; TRBD1 matches 8 bases. The CDR3 totals 15 residues. The junction had 16 bases not matched to a gene; V was cut back by 9 bases and J by 7 bases. Germline CDR1 and CDR2: LGHNA and YSLEER. In nucleotides, the CDR3 is TGCGCCAGTTCGGACAGGGTCTTTAATCGTGGTGGCTACACCTTC. This encodes CASSDRVFNRGGYTF.